The entry that follows covers one T cell receptor beta chain sequence. Its antigen specificity is not known. The input lacks base qualities; no much larger clone sits a single base away. The data were taken from a study of shared clonotypes between healthy human individuals (dated by TCRdb to 2018 to 2020). About the full investigation: The cohort comprised a couple of women and a few men aged 18 to 49 years. Per donor, three plates each were used for CD4 naive and CD4 memory, two for CD8 naive, and one for CD8 memory. Blood TCR repertoires of about 5 healthy adults were deeply sequenced to estimate repertoire size and the extent of clonotype sharing between individuals. Libraries were prepared and TCR repertoires were sequenced by different laboratories using diverse techniques, in order to increase sequencing depth and limit assay-specific biases. Between about 0.8 and 9.5 billion PBMCs per donor were obtained by leukapheresis.

TCR CDR3 regions were amplified from genomic DNA by multiplex PCR using the deep immunoSEQ assay. Genomic DNA extracted from each cell subset was distributed evenly over all wells of several immunoSEQ 96-well plates, and each plate served as one replicate. For sorted subsets, roughly 200 ng of genomic DNA, equivalent to some 33,000 T cell genomes, went into each replicate PCR. Purified libraries were measured with a Qubit 3.0 fluorometer, size-checked on a Bioanalyzer 2100, and measured again with the KAPA Library Quantification kit. A separate single-read 150-cycle Illumina NextSeq 550 flow cell was used to sequence each immunoSEQ 96-well plate. On the study's bioinformatics: Because the immunoSEQ output held only junctional sequences and lacked quality scores, the filtering could not match the filtering applied to full-length reads. Sequences were annotated with PyIR, a Python wrapper for IgBLAST v1.9, using IMGT germline references to assign V/J genes and CDR3. Reads with weak V/J assignments (E-value above 1e-6), missing CDR3, stop codons, out-of-frame junctions, or ambiguous translated residues were removed. V3J clonotypes were defined as sequences sharing an identical inferred V gene, J gene, and CDR3 amino acid sequence. Percentage overlap between repertoires was calculated by dividing the number of shared unique clonotypes by the size of the smaller repertoire. Richness of each repertoire was evaluated using RTK rarefaction, the Chao1 estimator, and Recon v2.1 estimates of unobserved clonotypes. Generation probabilities for all TCRbeta clonotypes obtained by the gDNA method from several donors were computed using OLGA. Drawn from immuneACCESS, this table holds only the in-frame rearrangements with V and J called that TCRdb kept. Clones are partly lost; checked studies trace under half to an unresolved V gene and leave the rest unexplained. V and J calls and clone size are those listed in that table; D and trimming were worked out from the DNA. In all, the sample holds around 2.1 million clones, and about 93% of those were seen once. The ten most abundant clones make up 1.5% to 2% of the sample.

On the study overall, not on this receptor specifically: Sampling was restricted to blood, and TCR repertoires in tissue are likely to differ from TCR repertoires in blood. The small number of donors limited the genetic and exposure-history diversity represented. Pairwise subsampling led to the expectation that sequencing depth would affect the degree of clonotype sharing among donors. Naive subsets generally had larger estimated clonotype richness than memory subsets. Compared with non-shared clonotypes, clonotypes shared by all four sorted-subset donors had higher generation probabilities. About 4.5% of naive CD4, 3.5% of naive CD8, roughly 2.4% of memory CD4, and less than 0.45% of memory CD8 clonotypes were shared across several donors. Incomplete sequencing was indicated by rarefaction of sorted-subset datasets, despite the large sequencing depth.

For the CD8 naive samples, CD45RO-negative cells were positively selected for CCR7, yielding a CD45RA+CCR7+ population from which TemRA cells were excluded. The donors were healthy, HIV-negative adults with no recently reported acute infections or vaccinations. Only Caucasian adults living in Nashville, Tennessee, USA were represented among the donors. After blood collection by leukapheresis, PBMCs were isolated using Ficoll-Histopaque density gradient centrifugation and then cryopreserved in the vapor phase of liquid nitrogen. Analytical flow cytometry was used to check the purity and quantity of each magnetically sorted T cell population. Genomic DNA was isolated from each sorted fraction and quantified by UV absorbance on a Nanodrop 2000c. Counted from cysteine to phenylalanine, this CDR3 has 16 amino acids. CDR3 DNA is the only sequence kept; it has 48 bases, read in frame from the first base. After removal of 7 bases from V and 0 bases from J, the junction retains 7 bases not matched to a gene.

The sequence was collected from a young man in good health. Some clones in this sample may be carry-over from other donors' samples. Input material: naive CD8+ T cells from PBMCs. The intended sense of this specimen's cell subset or site label: CD45RA+CCR7+. The chain uses TRBV6-7 and TRBJ2-3, and TRBD2 aligns with 10 junction nucleotides. TRBV6-7 is an ORF for which the function is uncertain. The CDR3 loop reads CASTRLAGLSTDTQYF. The nucleotide sequence reads as follows: TGTGCCAGCACCAGACTAGCGGGCCTTAGCACAGATACGCAGTATTTT.